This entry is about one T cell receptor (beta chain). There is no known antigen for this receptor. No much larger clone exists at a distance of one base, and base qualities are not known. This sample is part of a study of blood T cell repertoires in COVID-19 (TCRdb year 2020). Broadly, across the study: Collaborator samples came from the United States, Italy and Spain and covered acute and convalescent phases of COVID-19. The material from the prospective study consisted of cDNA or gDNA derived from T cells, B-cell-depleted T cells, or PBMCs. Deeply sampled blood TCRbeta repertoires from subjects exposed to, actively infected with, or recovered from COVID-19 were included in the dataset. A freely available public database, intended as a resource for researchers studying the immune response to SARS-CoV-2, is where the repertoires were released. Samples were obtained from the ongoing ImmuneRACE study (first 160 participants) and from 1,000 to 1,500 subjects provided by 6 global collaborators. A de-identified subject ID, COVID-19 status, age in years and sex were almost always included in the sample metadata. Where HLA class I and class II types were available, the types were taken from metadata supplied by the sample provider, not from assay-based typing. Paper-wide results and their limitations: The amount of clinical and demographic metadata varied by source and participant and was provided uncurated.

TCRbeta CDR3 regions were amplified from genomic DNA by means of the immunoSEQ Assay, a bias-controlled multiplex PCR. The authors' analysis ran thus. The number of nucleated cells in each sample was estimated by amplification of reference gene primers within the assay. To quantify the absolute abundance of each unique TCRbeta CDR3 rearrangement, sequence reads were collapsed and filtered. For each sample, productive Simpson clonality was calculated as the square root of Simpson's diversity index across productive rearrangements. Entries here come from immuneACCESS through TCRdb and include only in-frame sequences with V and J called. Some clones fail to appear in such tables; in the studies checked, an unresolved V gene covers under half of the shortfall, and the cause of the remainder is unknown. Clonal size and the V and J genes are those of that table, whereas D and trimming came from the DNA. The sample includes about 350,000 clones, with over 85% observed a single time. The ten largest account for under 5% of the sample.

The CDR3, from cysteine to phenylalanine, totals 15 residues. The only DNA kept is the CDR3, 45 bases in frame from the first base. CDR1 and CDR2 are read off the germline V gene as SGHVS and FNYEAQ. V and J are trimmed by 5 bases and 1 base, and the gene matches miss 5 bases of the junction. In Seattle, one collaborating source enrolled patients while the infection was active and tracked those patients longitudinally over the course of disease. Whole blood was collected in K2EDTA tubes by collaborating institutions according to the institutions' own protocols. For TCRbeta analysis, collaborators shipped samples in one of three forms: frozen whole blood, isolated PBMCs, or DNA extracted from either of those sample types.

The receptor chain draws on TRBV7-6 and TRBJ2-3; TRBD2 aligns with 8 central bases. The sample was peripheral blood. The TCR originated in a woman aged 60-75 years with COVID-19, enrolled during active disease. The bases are TGTGCCAGCAGCCCGAGCGGGGGAGGCACAGATACGCAGTATTTT. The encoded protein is CASSPSGGGTDTQYF.